This T cell receptor beta chain emerged from a study of T cell changes during pregnancy in multiple sclerosis. Repertoires were generated with immunoSEQ multiplex PCR, while TCRdb's copy carries only in-frame clones and drops some. The sample carries 85,000 to 120,000 clones, under 95% recorded once. The sample consisted of peripheral blood, taken before pregnancy. The origin of this receptor is a female donor with multiple sclerosis, enrolled in a pregnancy study.

CDR3 region: CAWTLGQKNTEAFF. The DNA for the CDR3 is TGTGCCTGGACCTTGGGACAGAAGAACACTGAAGCTTTCTTT. The rearrangement uses TRBV30 and TRBJ1-1, with TRBD1 matching over 7 bases. V was pared by 4 bases and J by 1 base, with 6 bases of the junction left unmatched. Germline assignment: CDR1 GTSNPN and CDR2 SVGIG (reference sequence). CDR3 length: 14 residues.